This T cell receptor (beta chain) was sequenced during a study of T cells after posttransplantation cyclophosphamide. Notes on the study in general: Skin or GI-infiltrating T cells shared few TRB sequences with blood. Donor-recipient repertoire similarity was low at 1-2 months, rising over year one.

This clone was seen many times. Antigen specificity is unknown. Cyclophosphamide on days +3 and +4 followed busulfan-fludarabine conditioning and a marrow graft. The CDR3 is 15 amino acids. The germline V gene encodes CDR1 SGDLS and CDR2 YYNGEE. The V and J ends lost 3 bases and 4 bases, in that order; junction bases with no gene match: 5. Generated by immunoSEQ multiplex PCR, the TCRdb table keeps only in-frame clones and is missing some. The table records under 15,000 clones without singletons, the ten largest covering 20% to 30%. The origin of this receptor is a female patient aged 40-50 years who received an allogeneic stem cell transplant from a related donor, was CMV-positive, and had acute GVHD only. Some T cells may be supplied by the graft donor. The rearrangement joins TRBV9 to TRBJ2-3; 10 bases match TRBD1. Sequencing used PBMCs, obtained after allogeneic stem cell transplant with posttransplant cyclophosphamide. CDR3 sequence: CASSARQGAPDTQYF. The CDR3 DNA sequence: TGTGCCAGCAGCGCTCGACAGGGGGCCCCAGATACGCAGTATTTT. Full variable domain (rest looked up from reference TRBV9 and TRBJ2-3): DSGVTQTPKHLITATGQRVTLRCSPRSGDLSVYWYQQSLDQGLQFLIQYYNGEERAKGNILERFSAQQFPDLHSELNLSSLELGDSALYFCASSARQGAPDTQYFGPGTRLTVL.